The entry below gives a single TCR beta chain sequence along with its context. This entry comes from a study of blood T cell repertoires in COVID-19. For the study at large: Sources were T cells, B-cell-depleted T cells, or PBMCs; the material itself was cDNA or gDNA.

CDR1 and CDR2 (germline): MNHEY, SMNVEV (reference sequence). V trimming: 5 bases; J trimming: 4 bases; junction bases outside the gene matches: 3. This CDR3 comprises 13 residues. Here immunoSEQ multiplex PCR was the method, and the copy in TCRdb shows in-frame clones only, minus some. The repertoire includes a few hundred thousand clones, 83% of them detected once, and approximately 1.3% sits in the top ten. This sequence originates from a woman in her fifties or sixties with acute or convalescent COVID-19. The sample was peripheral blood. The chain couples TRBV27 to TRBJ2-5; 8 nucleotides align to TRBD1. The CDR3 region is CASSAGGLETQYF. The CDR3 DNA reads as TGTGCCAGCAGTGCAGGGGGCTTAGAGACCCAGTACTTC.